These T cell receptor beta chains were read from a single sample in a study of regulatory T cells in long-lasting Graves disease. TCRdb analysed the multiplex PCR reads with MiXCR anew, one entry per CDR3 protein. The sample contains fewer than 350,000 distinct CDR3 sequences, about 18% of which appear only once. The material was peripheral blood mononuclear cells (PBMCs), obtained at new diagnosis, from a patient treated with antithyroid drugs. The source is a female donor with Graves disease. The CDR3 runs from the conserved cysteine through the conserved F or W. The D gene is left open where the match is weak. Clone size is stated in some rows and not others, as once, few, many or a class when expanded.

d_call	v_call	j_call	clone_size	cdr3_aa	cdr3_nt
NA	TRBV12-3/TRBV12-4	TRBJ2-1	many	CASSLYARGNEQFF	TGTGCCAGCAGTTTATACGCCCGAGGGAATGAGCAGTTCTTC
NA	TRBV7-9	TRBJ1-4	NA	CASSLNTGGAEKLFF	TGTGCCAGCAGCTTAAACACAGGAGGAGCTGAAAAACTGTTTTTT
NA	TRBV6-1	TRBJ2-3	many	CASSPKTYEGTDTQYF	TGTGCCAGCAGCCCCAAGACCTACGAAGGCACAGATACGCAGTATTTT
TRBD2	TRBV28	TRBJ2-3	many	CATLPTAGEEGTDTQYF	TGTGCCACCTTACCTACAGCGGGAGAGGAGGGCACAGATACGCAGTATTTT
TRBD2	TRBV2	TRBJ2-7	many	CASSANPGTSYEQYF	TGTGCCAGCAGCGCAAACCCCGGGACTAGCTACGAGCAGTACTTC
NA	TRBV20-1	TRBJ1-6	NA	CSARASANSPLHF	TGCAGTGCTAGAGCATCAGCCAATTCACCCCTCCACTTT
TRBD2	TRBV5-5	TRBJ2-3	many	CASRTRLAGPDTQYF	TGTGCCAGCAGAACCCGACTAGCGGGACCAGATACGCAGTATTTT
NA	TRBV20-1	TRBJ2-1	NA	CSARYPAYNEQFF	TGCAGTGCTAGGTACCCTGCCTACAATGAGCAGTTCTTC
TRBD1	TRBV27	TRBJ1-2	many	CASTPGTGYGYTF	TGTGCCAGCACCCCCGGGACAGGCTATGGCTACACCTTC
TRBD2	TRBV6-2/TRBV6-3	TRBJ2-7	many	CASSYVTSGSLVLYEQYF	TGTGCCAGCAGTTACGTGACTAGCGGGAGTCTCGTCCTGTACGAGCAGTACTTC
NA	TRBV11-2	TRBJ1-3	many	CASMPIDTQGNTIYF	TGTGCCAGCATGCCGATTGATACTCAGGGAAACACCATATATTTT
NA	TRBV19	TRBJ2-7	many	CASSRAGTSYEQYF	TGTGCCAGTAGTAGGGCCGGGACATCCTACGAGCAGTACTTC
NA	TRBV28	TRBJ1-2	few	CASSLNNLTEGYTF	TGTGCCAGCAGTTTGAACAACCTAACGGAGGGCTACACCTTC
TRBD1	TRBV7-9	TRBJ2-7	many	CASSLARMSSTGTGGYEQYF	TGTGCCAGCAGCTTAGCGCGGATGAGTAGTACGGGGACAGGAGGTTACGAGCAGTACTTC
TRBD2	TRBV10-1	TRBJ2-1	NA	CASSESVSGSYGEQFF	TGCGCCAGCAGTGAGTCGGTTAGCGGGAGTTACGGTGAGCAGTTCTTC
NA	TRBV28	TRBJ1-1	many	CASSSPRSYRAGKNTEAFF	TGTGCCAGCAGTTCTCCTAGGTCCTACAGGGCGGGTAAGAACACTGAAGCTTTCTTT
TRBD1	TRBV27	TRBJ1-1	many	CASSALNRGGRIEAFF	TGTGCCAGCAGTGCACTCAACAGGGGCGGAAGAATTGAAGCTTTCTTT
NA	TRBV6-1	TRBJ2-3	few	CASSNGPKVDTQYF	TGTGCCAGCAGTAACGGACCGAAGGTCGATACGCAGTATTTT
TRBD1	TRBV19	TRBJ2-2	once	CASSMWTQQGTGELFF	TGTGCCAGTAGTATGTGGACGCAACAGGGGACCGGGGAGCTGTTTTTT
NA	TRBV28	TRBJ1-5	many	CASSLVRDNQPQHF	TGTGCCAGCAGCCTAGTCCGGGACAATCAGCCCCAGCATTTT
NA	TRBV5-4	TRBJ1-1	few	CASSQENTEAFF	TGTGCCAGCTCCCAGGAGAACACTGAAGCTTTCTTT
NA	TRBV29-1	TRBJ2-1	many	CSVLGVATEQFF	TGCAGCGTTTTGGGAGTAGCCACTGAGCAGTTCTTC
TRBD2	TRBV6-1	TRBJ2-7	many	CASRQGLAEGYEQYF	TGTGCCAGCAGGCAGGGACTAGCGGAGGGCTACGAGCAGTACTTC
TRBD1	TRBV12-3/TRBV12-4	TRBJ2-3	NA	CASSSLGTGGTDTQYF	TGTGCCAGCAGTTCCCTCGGGACAGGGGGCACAGATACGCAGTATTTT
TRBD2	TRBV18	TRBJ2-1	many	CASSPVLAGGAYNEQFF	TGTGCCAGCTCACCAGTGTTAGCGGGGGGAGCCTACAATGAGCAGTTCTTC
NA	TRBV9	TRBJ2-7	many	CASSVAGTGASEQYF	TGTGCCAGCAGCGTAGCGGGAACGGGGGCAAGCGAGCAGTACTTC
TRBD1	TRBV19	TRBJ2-7	many	CASSIEGGAPNEQYF	TGTGCCAGTAGTATTGAAGGGGGCGCCCCGAACGAGCAGTACTTC
NA	TRBV19	TRBJ2-3	NA	CASSIQGVSTDTQYF	TGTGCCAGTAGTATACAGGGAGTGTCAACAGATACGCAGTATTTT
TRBD1	TRBV5-1	TRBJ1-3	few	CASSAGTEGNTIYF	TGCGCCAGCAGCGCTGGGACAGAAGGAAACACCATATATTTT
NA	TRBV7-2	TRBJ2-5	few	CASSLGETETQYF	TGTGCCAGCAGCTTAGGGGAGACAGAGACCCAGTACTTC
NA	TRBV7-9	TRBJ2-3	few	CASSLAVGDLTDTQYF	TGTGCCAGCAGCTTAGCGGTAGGGGATCTCACAGATACGCAGTATTTT
NA	TRBV2	TRBJ1-2	many	CASSEWQGGNYGYTF	TGTGCCAGCAGTGAGTGGCAGGGAGGAAACTATGGCTACACCTTC
TRBD2	TRBV20-1	TRBJ2-1	NA	CSARGGSFSYNEQFF	TGCAGTGCTAGAGGCGGGAGTTTCTCCTACAATGAGCAGTTCTTC
NA	TRBV27	TRBJ2-3	many	CASSPLRKQGEDTQYF	TGTGCCAGCAGTCCTCTGCGGAAACAGGGAGAAGATACGCAGTATTTT
TRBD2	TRBV29-1	TRBJ2-5	many	CSVVTSGVETQYF	TGCAGCGTTGTAACTAGCGGGGTAGAGACCCAGTACTTC
NA	TRBV24-1	TRBJ2-1	NA	CATSDFYSRNEQFF	TGTGCCACCAGTGATTTTTATTCACGCAATGAGCAGTTCTTC
NA	TRBV2	TRBJ1-5	NA	CASRHRLVFGNQPQHF	TGTGCCAGCAGACACCGCCTTGTATTCGGCAATCAGCCCCAGCATTTT
NA	TRBV5-4	TRBJ2-5	few	CASRWELQETQYF	TGTGCCAGCAGGTGGGAGCTTCAAGAGACCCAGTACTTC
TRBD1	TRBV7-8	TRBJ2-5	many	CASSPTTGAETQYF	TGTGCCAGCAGCCCGACTACAGGGGCGGAGACCCAGTACTTC
NA	TRBV12-3/TRBV12-4	TRBJ2-3	many	CASRRGTRPQAADTQYF	TGTGCCAGCAGGAGGGGGACCAGACCGCAAGCGGCAGATACGCAGTATTTT
TRBD1	TRBV28	TRBJ1-2	many	CASSLTGLGGYTF	TGTGCCAGCAGCCTGACAGGGCTCGGTGGCTACACCTTC
NA	TRBV18	TRBJ1-1	NA	CASSPPVGGRNTEAFF	TGTGCCAGCTCACCACCCGTAGGGGGTAGGAACACTGAAGCTTTCTTT
TRBD2	TRBV5-1	TRBJ2-1	NA	CASSTWTSGREQFF	TGCGCCAGCAGCACGTGGACTAGCGGGAGGGAGCAGTTCTTC
NA	TRBV20-1	TRBJ1-4	NA	CSARDRDFSQKLFF	TGCAGTGCTAGAGATCGAGACTTTAGTCAAAAACTGTTTTTT
NA	TRBV10-2	TRBJ2-5	many	CASQQGEERTQYF	TGCGCCAGTCAACAGGGTGAGGAGAGAACCCAGTACTTC
NA	TRBV20-1	TRBJ1-1	many	CSSAMVTAGLLNTEAFF	TGCAGTTCGGCTATGGTTACGGCGGGACTTTTGAACACTGAAGCTTTCTTT
NA	TRBV30	TRBJ2-1	many	CAWSPTRKQFF	TGTGCCTGGAGCCCCACTAGGAAGCAGTTCTTC
NA	TRBV4-1	TRBJ2-7	many	CASSHRGDEQYF	TGCGCCAGCAGCCACAGGGGCGACGAGCAGTACTTC
NA	TRBV15	TRBJ2-3	NA	CATSASVSTDTQYF	TGTGCCACCAGTGCGTCCGTTAGCACAGATACGCAGTATTTT
NA	TRBV4-1	TRBJ2-7	few	CASSLRGKQYF	TGCGCCAGCAGCCTAAGGGGGAAGCAGTACTTC
TRBD2	TRBV15	TRBJ2-3	many	CATSRDAYAGVEDTQYF	TGTGCCACCAGCAGAGATGCCTACGCGGGAGTCGAAGATACGCAGTATTTT
NA	TRBV30	TRBJ2-7	NA	CAWSVPKRTYEQYF	TGTGCCTGGAGTGTACCCAAAAGGACCTACGAGCAGTACTTC
NA	TRBV28	TRBJ2-3	once	CASSLWGGGQHTDTQYF	TGTGCCAGCAGTTTATGGGGCGGGGGCCAGCACACAGATACGCAGTATTTT
TRBD1	TRBV9	TRBJ2-1	NA	CASSSPGQGASGSSYNEQFF	TGTGCCAGCAGCTCACCGGGACAGGGGGCTAGCGGGAGCTCCTACAATGAGCAGTTCTTC
TRBD1	TRBV6-1	TRBJ2-7	NA	CATLGTGDYEQYF	TGTGCCACCCTGGGGACAGGAGACTACGAGCAGTACTTC